This paragraph reports one T cell receptor beta chain. As yet, its antigen is unknown. This sample is drawn from a study of cytomegalovirus exposure and HLA in healthy donors. Study details: Earlier results showed approximately 120 million unique TCR beta sequences derived from approximately 170 million T cells.

PCR was performed using 60 Vbeta and 13 Jbeta primers. The protocol was immunoSEQ multiplex PCR, while the TCRdb copy is restricted to in-frame clones and leaves out a portion. The data contain about 89,000 clones, 85% of them singletons. Broader study findings: In a later analysis, a missense DCLRE1C variant was linked to TCR beta V- and J-gene trimming. The analysis excluded some indistinguishable V segments, including TRBV6-2 and TRBV6-3. A prior analysis recorded that most TCR beta V segments were productive about 87% or about 30% of the time.

The germline gives CDR1 MNHEY, CDR2 SVGAGI. This CDR3 comprises 16 residues. Between the trimmed V and J ends, which lost 0 bases and 5 bases, there was a span of 13 bases. The chain combines TRBV6-5 with TRBJ2-2, with a tentative D call TRBD2 (5 bases). Material for sequencing was PBMCs. This sequence originates from a man in his forties in good health and CMV-seropositive. CDR3 loop: CASSYSKFGGTGELFF. The CDR3 nucleotides read TGTGCCAGCAGTTACTCGAAGTTTGGAGGAACCGGGGAGCTGTTTTTT.